This T cell receptor (beta chain) derives from a study of T cell responses to AZD1222 COVID-19 vaccine. Researchers grouped second doses given at about 4 or about 12 weeks into one pool. The data were produced by immunoSEQ multiplex PCR, yet TCRdb's version contains in-frame clones alone and is incomplete. The sample has about 120,000 clones, around 84% seen once. Germline assignment: CDR1 SGHKS and CDR2 YYEKEE (reference sequence). Trimming cost V 1 base and J 0 bases, with 10 bases left between them. The CDR3 runs to 15 residues. This clone was detected a few times. V is TRBV5-5 and J is TRBJ1-2, with unresolved D. The origin of this receptor is an adult who received the AZD1222 COVID-19 vaccine. The sequenced sample was peripheral blood, obtained 28 days after the second AZD1222 dose. CDR3 DNA: TGTGCCAGCAGCTTGTTCAACAAGGCTAACTATGGCTACACCTTC. Protein: CASSLFNKANYGYTF.